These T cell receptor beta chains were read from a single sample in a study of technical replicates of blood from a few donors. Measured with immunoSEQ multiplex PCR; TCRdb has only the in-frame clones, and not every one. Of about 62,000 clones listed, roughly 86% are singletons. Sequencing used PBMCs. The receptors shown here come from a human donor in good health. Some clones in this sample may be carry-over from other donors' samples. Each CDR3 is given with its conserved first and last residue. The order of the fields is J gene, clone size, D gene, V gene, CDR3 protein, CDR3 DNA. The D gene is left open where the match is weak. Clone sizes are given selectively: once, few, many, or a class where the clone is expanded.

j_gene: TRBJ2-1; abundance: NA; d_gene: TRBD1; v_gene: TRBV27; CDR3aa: CASSLTSGRGQFF; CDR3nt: TGTGCCAGCAGTTTAACCTCGGGCAGGGGGCAATTCTTC
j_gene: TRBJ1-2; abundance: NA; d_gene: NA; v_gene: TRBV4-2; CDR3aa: CASSQDYGGGYGYTF; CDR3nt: TGTGCCAGCAGCCAAGATTATGGGGGAGGCTATGGCTACACCTTC
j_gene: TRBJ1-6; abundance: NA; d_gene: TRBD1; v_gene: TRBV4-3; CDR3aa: CASSQEGDRHSPLHF; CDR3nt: TGCGCCAGCAGCCAAGAAGGGGACAGACATTCACCCCTCCACTTT
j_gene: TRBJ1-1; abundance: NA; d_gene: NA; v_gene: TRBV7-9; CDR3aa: CASSPSPLNTEAFF; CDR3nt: TGTGCCAGCAGCCCGAGCCCTCTGAACACTGAAGCTTTCTTT
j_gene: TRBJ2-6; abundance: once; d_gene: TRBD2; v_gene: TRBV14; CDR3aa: CASSPIWLAGYSGANVLTF; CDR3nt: TGTGCCAGCAGCCCTATTTGGTTAGCGGGTTACTCTGGGGCCAACGTCCTGACTTTC
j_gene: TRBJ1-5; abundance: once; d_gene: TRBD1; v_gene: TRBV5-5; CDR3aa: CASSSSFLPGGNQPQHF; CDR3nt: TGTGCCAGCAGCTCATCCTTTCTACCAGGGGGAAATCAGCCCCAGCATTTT
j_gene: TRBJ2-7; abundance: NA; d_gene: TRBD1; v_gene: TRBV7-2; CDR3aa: CASSQQGSDEQYF; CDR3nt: TGTGCCAGCAGCCAACAGGGGTCAGACGAGCAGTACTTC
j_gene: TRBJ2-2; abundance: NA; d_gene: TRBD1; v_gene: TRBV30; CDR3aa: CARATGVTGELFF; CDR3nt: TGTGCCCGCGCTACAGGGGTTACCGGGGAGCTGTTTTTT
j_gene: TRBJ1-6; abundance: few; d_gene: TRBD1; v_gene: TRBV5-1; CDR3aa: CASSLSGGYSPLHF; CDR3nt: TGCGCCAGCAGCTTATCAGGGGGATATTCACCCCTCCACTTT
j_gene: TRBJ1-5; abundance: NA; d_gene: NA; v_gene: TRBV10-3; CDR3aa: CAISANRGGNNQPQHF; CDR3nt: TGTGCCATCAGTGCTAATCGGGGAGGGAACAATCAGCCCCAGCATTTT
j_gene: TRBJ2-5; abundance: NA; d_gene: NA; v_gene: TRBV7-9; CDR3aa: CASSLGWAGETQYF; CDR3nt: TGTGCCAGCAGCTTAGGTTGGGCAGGGGAGACCCAGTACTTC
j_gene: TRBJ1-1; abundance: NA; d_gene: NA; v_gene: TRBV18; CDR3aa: CASSLLALNTEAFF; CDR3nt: TGTGCCAGCTCACTACTCGCTCTGAACACTGAAGCTTTCTTT
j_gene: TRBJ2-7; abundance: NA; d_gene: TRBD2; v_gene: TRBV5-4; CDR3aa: CASSPRGGTDEREQYF; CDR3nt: TGTGCCAGCAGCCCCCGGGGGGGGACGGACGAACGGGAGCAGTACTTC
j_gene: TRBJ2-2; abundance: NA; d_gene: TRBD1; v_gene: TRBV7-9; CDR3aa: CASSLSRGQGRTGELFF; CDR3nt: TGTGCCAGCAGCTTATCCCGAGGACAGGGACGGACCGGGGAGCTGTTTTTT
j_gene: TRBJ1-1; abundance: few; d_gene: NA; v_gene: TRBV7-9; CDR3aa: CASSATGTWSTEAFF; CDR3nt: TGTGCCAGCAGCGCAACCGGGACTTGGAGCACTGAAGCTTTCTTT
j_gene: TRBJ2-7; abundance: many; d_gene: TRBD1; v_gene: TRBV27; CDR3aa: CASSARDSTYEQYF; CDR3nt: TGTGCCAGCAGTGCGAGGGACAGTACCTACGAGCAGTACTTC
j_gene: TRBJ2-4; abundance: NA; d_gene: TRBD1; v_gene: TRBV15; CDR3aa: CATENRGTQYF; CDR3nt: TGTGCCACCGAAAACAGGGGGACGCAGTACTTC
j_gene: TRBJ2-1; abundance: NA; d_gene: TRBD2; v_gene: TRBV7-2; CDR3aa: CASSLGTSGDEQFF; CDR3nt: TGTGCCAGCAGCTTAGGGACTAGCGGGGATGAGCAGTTCTTC
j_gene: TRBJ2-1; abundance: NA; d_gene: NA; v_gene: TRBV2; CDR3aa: CASSRGSENEQFF; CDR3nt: TGTGCCAGCAGTAGGGGTTCGGAGAATGAGCAGTTCTTC
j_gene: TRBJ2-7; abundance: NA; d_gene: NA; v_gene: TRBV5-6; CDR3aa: CASSREGGASYEQYF; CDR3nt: TGTGCCAGCAGTCGAGAGGGGGGGGCCTCCTACGAGCAGTACTTC
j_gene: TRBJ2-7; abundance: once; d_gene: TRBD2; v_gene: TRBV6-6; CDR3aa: CASSLAGGVLEQYF; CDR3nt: TGTGCCAGCAGTCTAGCGGGAGGGGTTTTGGAGCAGTACTTC
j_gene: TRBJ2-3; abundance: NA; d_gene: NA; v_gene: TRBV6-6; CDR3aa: CASSVTGLYTDTQYF; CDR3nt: TGTGCCAGCAGTGTCACGGGACTTTACACAGATACGCAGTATTTT
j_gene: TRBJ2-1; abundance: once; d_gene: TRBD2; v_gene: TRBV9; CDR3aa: CASSVLAGGGSNEQFF; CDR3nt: TGTGCCAGCAGCGTCCTAGCGGGAGGTGGATCCAATGAGCAGTTCTTC
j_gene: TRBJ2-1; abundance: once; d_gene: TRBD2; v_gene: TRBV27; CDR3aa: CASSPLYGLADSYNEQFF; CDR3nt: TGTGCCAGCAGCCCTTTATATGGACTAGCGGATTCCTACAATGAGCAGTTCTTC
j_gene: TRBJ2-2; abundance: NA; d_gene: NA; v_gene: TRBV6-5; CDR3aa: CASSSGAAPRNGELFF; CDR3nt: TGTGCCAGCAGTTCTGGAGCGGCTCCTAGGAACGGGGAGCTGTTTTTT